Shown below are 15 T cell receptor beta chains from a single sample sequenced in a study of control samples from healthy donors and cancer patients. The table came from immunoSEQ multiplex PCR; TCRdb's copy has only in-frame clones and leaves some out. Of approximately 60,000 clones in the sample, roughly 85% were seen once. The sequencing input was blood. The receptors here all came from a man aged 40-49 years in good health.

V and J are TRBV20-1 and TRBJ1-5; D is unclear. The CDR3 covers 14 residues. Trimming stripped 3 bases from V and 3 bases from J, with 12 bases between. The germline V gene encodes CDR1 DFQATT and CDR2 SNEGSKA (reference sequence). The CDR3 protein is CSASSGLYNQPQHF. For the CDR3, the DNA is TGCAGTGCTAGTAGTGGCCTATACAATCAGCCCCAGCATTTT.

On this clone itself: A junction end diverges from the germline sequence, so it may reflect a read error. Different DNA sequences within this sample yield the same CDR3. The rearrangement links TRBV14 to TRBJ1-5, with a weak D call TRBD1 (6 bases). There are 15 residues in the CDR3. Germline loops: CDR1 SGHDN, CDR2 FVKESK. CDR3 protein: CASSPGRGECQPQHF. CDR3 bases: TGTGCCAGCAGCCCGGGTAGGGGGGAATGTCAGCCTCAGCATTTT. The full variable domain, its missing parts supplied by reference TRBV14 and TRBJ1-5, is EAGVTQFPSHSVIEKGQTVTLRCDPISGHDNLYWYRRVMGKEIKFLLHFVKESKQDESGMPNNRFLAERTGGTYSTLKVQPAELEDSGVYFCASSPGRGECQPQHFGDGTRLSIL.

This chain links TRBV25-1 with TRBJ1-1; 7 bases fit TRBD1. The CDR3 totals 14 residues. V lost 4 bases, J lost 5 bases, and 7 bases stayed unmatched. CDR1 and CDR2 (germline): MGHDK, SYGVNS. The CDR3, as DNA: TGTGCCAGCAGTGGGACAGGAAGGGGGACTGAAGCTTTCTTT. It specifies CASSGTGRGTEAFF.

There are a few counts of this clone. The V gene is TRBV3-1 (or the pseudogene TRBV3-2), the J gene TRBJ1-5; 8 nucleotides match TRBD1. The CDR3 sequence is 15 residues long. The V gene end was trimmed by 2 bases and the J gene end by 3 bases; junction bases not matched to a gene: 3. Germline V gene data show CDR1 as LGHDT and CDR2 as YNNKEL (reference sequence). CDR3 nucleotides: TGTGCCAGCAGCCAAACAGGGGGGAACAATCAGCCCCAGCATTTT. It is translated as CASSQTGGNNQPQHF.

The chain combines TRBV11-3 with TRBJ2-3; 8 bases match TRBD1. The germline gives CDR1 SGHNT, CDR2 YENEEA. The CDR3 loop spans 17 amino acids. V shed 1 base, J shed 2 bases, and the junction held 8 bases outside the gene matches. The DNA for the CDR3 is TGTGCCAGCAGCTTAGGTTCGACAGGGGCTAACACAGATACGCAGTATTTT. The encoded protein is CASSLGSTGANTDTQYF.

The V gene is TRBV5-1, the J gene TRBJ2-3, with TRBD2 identical over 10 bases. The CDR3 length is 16 residues. J was trimmed by 0 bases and V by 4 bases; bases with no gene match: 5. Germline CDR1 and CDR2: SGHRS and YFSETQ. The CDR3 coding sequence is TGCGCCAGCAGCCATAGCGGGGGGACTAGCACAGATACGCAGTATTTT. It is translated as CASSHSGGTSTDTQYF.

The CDR3 bases are TGTGCCACCAGTGAGGACGAACTGGACATCAAAGGGGGTCAGCCCCAGCATTTT. Translation: CATSEDELDIKGGQPQHF. This rearrangement joins TRBV24-1 to TRBJ1-5, with a possible D match to TRBD1 (6 bases). This CDR3 spans 18 amino acids. Between the trimmed V and J ends, which lost 4 bases and 6 bases, there was a span of 24 bases. Germline-derived CDR1 and CDR2 are KGHDR and SFDVKD.

The chain couples TRBV5-5 to TRBJ2-5; D possibly corresponds to TRBD2 (6 bases). Germline values: CDR1 SGHKS, CDR2 YYEKEE (reference sequence). Deletions cut 0 bases from V and 4 bases from J, with 10 bases between. The CDR3 contains 14 residues. CDR3 amino acids: CASSLEAGRETQYF. The CDR3 DNA reads TGTGCCAGCAGCTTGGAAGCCGGGAGAGAGACCCAGTACTTC.

J is TRBJ2-1 and V is TRBV6-4, with D possibly matching TRBD2 (6 bases). Trimming left V 4 bases short and J 4 bases short, with 11 bases between. The CDR3 runs to 14 residues. In germline, CDR1 is MRHNA, CDR2 SNTAGT. Written as DNA, the CDR3 is TGTGCCAGCAGTGCCGAAGCGGGTTACAATGAGCAGTTCTTC. Translation gives CASSAEAGYNEQFF.

In its sample, this clone was seen once. The chain joins TRBV7-2 to TRBJ1-5; possibly TRBD1 for D (6 bases). Germline V lookup: CDR1 SGHTA, CDR2 FQGNSA. V was clipped by 5 bases and J by 1 base, with 15 bases between them. There are 16 residues in the CDR3. CDR3 DNA: TGTGCCAGCAGCCCCGGGGGCTCGTGGAGCAATCAGCCCCAGCATTTT. Its protein is CASSPGGSWSNQPQHF.

This clone was detected once. The chain recombines TRBV7-9 with TRBJ2-2; D remains ambiguous. The germline V gene encodes CDR1 SEHNR and CDR2 FQNEAQ (reference sequence). There are 15 residues in the CDR3. The germline V and J ends were trimmed by 2 bases and 2 bases, with 9 bases remaining between them. CDR3 bases: TGTGCCAGCAGCTTAACCGGGCCTAACACCGGGGAGCTGTTTTTT. Translated, it gives CASSLTGPNTGELFF.

The rearrangement joins TRBV10-3 to TRBJ2-3; the D is unclear. This CDR3 spans 14 amino acids. Germline V gene data show CDR1 as ENHRY and CDR2 as SYGVKD. Trimming removed 0 bases from V and 2 bases from J, with 6 bases in between. CDR3 residues: CAISESTNTDTQYF. CDR3 DNA sequence: TGTGCCATCAGTGAGTCGACCAACACAGATACGCAGTATTTT.

This clone was seen a single time. V is TRBV7-2 and J is TRBJ1-3, with 7 bases aligning to TRBD1. The CDR3 sequence is 14 residues long. The V gene end was trimmed by 1 base and the J gene end by 6 bases; junction bases not matched to a gene: 3. CDR1 and CDR2 from the germline V gene are SGHTA and FQGNSA. The CDR3 coding sequence is TGTGCCAGCAGCTTAGGGACAGGAGTAAACACCATATATTTT. Its translation: CASSLGTGVNTIYF.

The chain joins TRBV7-3 to TRBJ1-6, with D uncertain. The V end was cut by 4 bases, the J end by 10 bases, with 11 bases between. The CDR3 loop spans 13 amino acids. In germline, CDR1 is SGHTA, CDR2 FQGTGA. The CDR3 here is CASSYTGSSPLHF. The CDR3 DNA follows: TGTGCCAGCAGCTACACCGGGAGCTCACCCCTCCACTTT. Looking up the rest from reference TRBV7-3 and TRBJ1-6 gives the full variable domain: GAGVSQTPSNKVTEKGKYVELRCDPISGHTALYWYRQSLGQGPEFLIYFQGTGAADDSGLPNDRFFAVRPEGSVSTLKIQRTERGDSAVYLCASSYTGSSPLHFGNGTRLTVT.

This chain joins TRBV3-1 (or the pseudogene TRBV3-2) and TRBJ1-1; D is undetermined. The CDR3 contains 14 residues. CDR1 is LGHDT and CDR2 is YNNKEL in the germline V gene (reference sequence). V was clipped by 4 bases and J by 1 base, with 10 bases between them. Here the CDR3 reads CASSLGPGNTEAFF. The CDR3 DNA is TGTGCCAGCAGCCTGGGTCCGGGGAACACTGAAGCTTTCTTT.